Given below is one T cell receptor beta chain in context. What it binds is unknown. The CDR3 covers 16 residues. The germline V and J ends were trimmed by 3 bases and 3 bases, with 18 bases remaining between them. Per the germline V gene, CDR1 is SGHNT and CDR2 is YENEEA. The data were produced by immunoSEQ multiplex PCR, yet TCRdb's version contains in-frame clones alone and is incomplete. The sample has approximately 90,000 clones, approximately 90% seen once. This entry comes from a study of graft-versus-host responses after intestinal transplantation. Overall study results and limits: Analysis identified GvH clones in recipient marrow, with some appearing first in ileum or blood.

The source is a human donor who was the organ donor for an intestinal transplant. The chain uses TRBV11-3 and TRBJ2-7, with D possibly being TRBD2 (5 bases). The material sequenced was unstimulated CD4+ T cells sorted from spleen or lymph node cells, taken before transplant. The CDR3 protein is CASSFGSIGNLYEQYF. The CDR3 DNA reads as TGTGCCAGCAGCTTTGGCTCGATCGGGAACCTCTACGAGCAGTACTTC.